Following are 28 T cell receptor beta chains from one sample sequenced in a study of follicular helper T cells after annual influenza vaccination. Regarding time point: 2014-2015 season, pre-vaccination. The method was immunoSEQ multiplex PCR; TCRdb's version includes in-frame clones alone and lacks a portion of them. Of approximately 25,000 clones listed, 80% to 90% are singletons. The sample in question was CXCR5+ CD38- circulating T follicular helper cells from blood, obtained on the day of influenza vaccination. The subset denotes: circulating Tfh, non-naive CD4+CXCR5+PD-1+ (ICOS+CD38+ or ICOS-CD38-). The receptor set was obtained from an adult who received the influenza vaccine.

The chain uses TRBV5-4 and TRBJ2-2; possible D gene TRBD2, 6 bases. Germline V gives CDR1 SGHNT, CDR2 YYREEE (reference sequence). The ends were cut back, 4 bases at V and 10 bases at J, with 14 bases in the middle. The CDR3 has 13 amino acids. The CDR3 protein is CASSHGGGVELFF. CDR3 DNA: TGTGCCAGCAGCCATGGTGGCGGGGTGGAGCTGTTTTTT.

The CDR3 region is CATSREPGQSYEQYF. The CDR3 coding sequence is TGTGCCACCAGCAGAGAACCGGGACAGTCCTACGAGCAGTACTTC. The rearrangement links TRBV15 to TRBJ2-7; 7 positions agree with TRBD1. The trim removed 0 bases at V and 1 base at J, leaving 3 bases unmatched. Germline-derived CDR1 and CDR2 are LNHNV and YYDKDF (reference sequence). The CDR3 is made up of 15 amino acids.

The gene calls are TRBV6-1 and TRBJ2-1; D might be TRBD2 (5 bases). With 7 bases removed from V and 8 bases from J, the gap between germline ends came to 18 bases. Germline V gene lookup returns CDR1 MNHNS and CDR2 SASEGT. This CDR3 contains 14 residues. CDR3 nucleotide sequence: TGTGCCAGCAAGGAGGCGAAATCGGAGGATGAGCAGTTCTTC. Its translation is CASKEAKSEDEQFF.

The chain employs TRBV5-1 and TRBJ2-7, with a weak D call TRBD1 (5 bases). This CDR3 contains 13 residues. V shed 4 bases and J shed 3 bases, with 11 bases lying between them. CDR1 and CDR2 from the germline V gene are SGHRS and YFSETQ. CDR3 sequence (DNA): TGCGCCAGCAGCAGTAGACAGAACTACGAGCAGTACTTC. Its protein product is CASSSRQNYEQYF.

V and J are TRBV19 and TRBJ2-1; TRBD2 matches 8 bases. V trimming: 3 bases; J trimming: 0 bases; junction bases outside the gene matches: 4. CDR3 length: 16 amino acids. From germline, CDR1 is LNHDA and CDR2 SQIVND (reference sequence). This CDR3 reads CASSIQRGPSYNEQFF. The DNA of the CDR3 is TGTGCCAGTAGTATTCAGCGGGGGCCCTCCTACAATGAGCAGTTCTTC.

V usage is TRBV11-1 and J usage is TRBJ2-7; D is ambiguous. The CDR3 has 13 residues. Germline assignment: CDR1 SGHAT and CDR2 FQDESV (reference sequence). V dropped 5 bases and J dropped 5 bases, with 13 bases sitting between them. CDR3 region: CASSPNALHEQYF. The CDR3 nucleotides read TGTGCCAGCAGCCCTAACGCGCTCCACGAGCAGTACTTC.

J is TRBJ1-6 and V is TRBV6-5; perhaps TRBD1 as D (5 bases). V was shortened by 8 bases and J by 0 bases, with 11 bases between the two germline ends. Germline V CDR1 and CDR2: MNHEY, SVGAGI. The CDR3 extends over 15 amino acids. CDR3 in amino acids: CASRGESSYNSPLHF. The CDR3 DNA reads TGTGCCAGCCGGGGGGAGAGCTCCTATAATTCACCCCTCCACTTT.

The chain uses TRBV27 and TRBJ2-1; 13 bases align to TRBD2. The junction had 10 bases not matched to a gene; V was cut back by 6 bases and J by 8 bases. CDR3 length: 16 residues. Germline CDR1 and CDR2: MNHEY and SMNVEV (reference sequence). CDR3 region: CASSPRLAGGFDEQFF. The CDR3 DNA reads TGTGCCAGCAGCCCAAGACTAGCGGGGGGTTTCGATGAGCAGTTCTTC.

CDR3 coding DNA: TGTGCCAGCAGCTTGGTGATTTCAGGGGCGGCTGGAGAGACCCAGTACTTC. Translating gives CASSLVISGAAGETQYF. This chain connects TRBV5-6 to TRBJ2-5, with D possibly being TRBD1 (6 bases). V shed 0 bases and J shed 4 bases, with 19 bases lying between them. The CDR3 totals 17 residues. Germline assignment: CDR1 SGHDT and CDR2 YYEEEE.

This chain uses TRBV5-1 with TRBJ1-1; the D is unclear. CDR1 and CDR2 from the germline V gene are SGHRS and YFSETQ. The CDR3 contains 14 residues. V was pared by 0 bases and J by 6 bases, with 12 bases between. Here the CDR3 DNA reads TGCGCCAGCAGCTTGGGATTTGTGGGCGCTGAAGCTTTCTTT. It specifies CASSLGFVGAEAFF.

This clone has a single count. The rearrangement links TRBV7-6 to TRBJ2-5; 11 nucleotides align to TRBD2. V shed 5 bases and J 7 bases; nucleotides not matched to a gene: 9. Germline V lookup: CDR1 SGHVS, CDR2 FNYEAQ. The CDR3 spans 15 residues. The DNA for the CDR3 is TGTGCCAGCAGCCCCGCTAGCGGGGGGTTGAGGACCCAGTACTTC. Protein sequence: CASSPASGGLRTQYF.

This chain connects TRBV20-1 to TRBJ2-3; D unresolved. V was pared by 6 bases and J by 6 bases, with 10 bases between. The CDR3 spans 11 residues. Germline V gives CDR1 DFQATT, CDR2 SNEGSKA (reference sequence). CDR3 nucleotides: TGCAGTGCACATAACCAGGATACGCAGTATTTT. This translates into CSAHNQDTQYF.

This clone has only one observation. This chain links TRBV27 with TRBJ1-2; TRBD1 matches at 7 bases. CDR3 size: 15 residues. Germline trimming cut 5 bases from V and 4 bases from J; bases unmatched to any gene: 10. Germline values: CDR1 MNHEY, CDR2 SMNVEV (reference sequence). As DNA, the CDR3 is TGTGCCAGCAGTGCCTATGGGACAGCGAGCTATGGCTACACCTTC. Translated: CASSAYGTASYGYTF.

The V gene is TRBV2, the J gene TRBJ2-7, with a tentative D call TRBD1 (6 bases). In germline, CDR1 is SNHLY, CDR2 FYNNEI. The CDR3 is 14 amino acids. Trimming took 8 bases from V and 5 from J, leaving 19 bases between them. CDR3 residues: CASVAQGTRDEQYF. The CDR3 DNA follows: TGTGCCAGCGTTGCACAGGGAACGAGGGACGAGCAGTACTTC.

The chain recombines TRBV11-2 with TRBJ2-1; 9 nucleotides match TRBD2. Germline trimming cut 1 base from V and 2 bases from J; bases unmatched to any gene: 3. This CDR3 comprises 16 residues. The V gene's germline CDR1 is SGHAT and CDR2 FQNNGV. CDR3 region: CASSLAGGGAYNEQFF. In nucleotides, the CDR3 is TGTGCCAGCAGCTTAGCAGGCGGGGGGGCCTACAATGAGCAGTTCTTC. The full variable domain, rest sourced from reference TRBV11-2 and TRBJ2-1, is EAGVAQSPRYKIIEKRQSVAFWCNPISGHATLYWYQQILGQGPKLLIQFQNNGVVDDSQLPKDRFSAERLKGVDSTLKIQPAKLEDSAVYLCASSLAGGGAYNEQFFGPGTRLTVL.

This chain uses TRBV9 with TRBJ1-3, with D perhaps matching TRBD1 (5 bases). This CDR3 is 17 amino acids long. Trimming took off 1 base at V and 0 bases at J, with 14 bases between the two ends. Germline CDR1 is SGDLS and CDR2 is YYNGEE. In DNA, the CDR3 is TGTGCCAGCAGCGTATCGACCAGGGCGTCCTCTGGAAACACCATATATTTT. Protein product: CASSVSTRASSGNTIYF.

The rearrangement links TRBV14 to TRBJ2-1; D is uncertain. CDR3 length equals 12 residues. Germline V gives CDR1 SGHDN, CDR2 FVKESK. Trimming left V 5 bases short and J 12 bases short, with 14 bases between. DNA of the CDR3: TGTGCCAGCAGCTCGACATCGGCAAGGCAGTTCTTC. It is translated as CASSSTSARQFF.

The chain joins TRBV16 to TRBJ2-3; perhaps TRBD2 as D (6 bases). The germline V gene encodes CDR1 KGHSY and CDR2 FQNENV. The CDR3 totals 17 residues. V lost 5 bases to trimming and J lost 0 bases, with 18 bases between them. The chain's CDR3 is CASSWGGFSGSTDTQYF. As DNA, the CDR3 is TGTGCCAGCAGCTGGGGTGGGTTTAGCGGAAGCACAGATACGCAGTATTTT. Based on the CDR3 plus reference TRBV16 and TRBJ2-3, the full variable domain is GEEVAQTPKHLVRGEGQKAKLYCAPIKGHSYVFWYQQVLKNEFKFLISFQNENVFDETGMPKERFSAKCLPNSPCSLEIQATKLEDSAVYFCASSWGGFSGSTDTQYFGPGTRLTVL.

The chain carries TRBV5-6 and TRBJ2-7, with 7 bases that match TRBD1. Unmatched junction bases numbered 15, after V lost 2 bases and J lost 4 bases. The CDR3 loop spans 17 amino acids. Germline V gene sequence: CDR1 SGHDT, CDR2 YYEEEE. CDR3 region: CASSLINRGQRGYEQYF. The CDR3 bases are TGTGCCAGCAGCTTAATAAACAGGGGACAAAGGGGATACGAGCAGTACTTC.

This sequence joins TRBV5-1 and TRBJ1-2; D is perhaps TRBD1 (5 bases). Trimming left V 0 bases short and J 4 bases short, with 10 bases between. The CDR3 contains 14 residues. From germline, CDR1 is SGHRS and CDR2 YFSETQ. The CDR3, as DNA: TGCGCCAGCAGCTTGGGTTGGGGCAGCTATGGCTACACCTTC. Translating it yields CASSLGWGSYGYTF.

V gene TRBV5-1 combines with J gene TRBJ2-1; 8 positions agree with TRBD1. The CDR3 loop spans 13 amino acids. Germline V gene sequence: CDR1 SGHRS, CDR2 YFSETQ. The V segment lost 3 bases and the J segment 6 bases; nucleotides outside the gene matches: 2. DNA for the CDR3: TGCGCCAGCAGCTCAACAGGGGGCAATGAGCAGTTCTTC. Its protein product is CASSSTGGNEQFF.

This chain links TRBV20-1 with TRBJ1-1; D uncertain. Germline V gives CDR1 DFQATT, CDR2 SNEGSKA (reference sequence). Trimming cost V 4 bases and J 6 bases, with 9 bases left between them. There are 11 residues in the CDR3. For the CDR3, the DNA is TGCAGTGCTAAGGGAGTTCCTGAAGCTTTCTTT. This codes for CSAKGVPEAFF.

V is TRBV18 and J is TRBJ1-1, with a tentative D call TRBD1 (5 bases). Looked up from germline, CDR1 is KGHSH and CDR2 is LQKENI. The CDR3 is made up of 14 amino acids. V lost 1 base and J lost 5, with 11 bases in between. This CDR3 is CASSPLAGKTEAFF. Written as DNA, the CDR3 is TGTGCCAGCTCACCACTCGCAGGGAAGACTGAAGCTTTCTTT. Full variable domain (outside the CDR3, taken from reference TRBV18 and TRBJ1-1): NAGVMQNPRHLVRRRGQEARLRCSPMKGHSHVYWYRQLPEEGLKFMVYLQKENIIDESGMPKERFSAEFPKEGPSILRIQQVVRGDSAAYFCASSPLAGKTEAFFGQGTRLTVV.

The gene calls are TRBV4-2 and TRBJ2-5; a possible D gene is TRBD2 (5 bases). This CDR3 contains 14 residues. V shed 1 base and J shed 2 bases, with 8 bases lying between them. CDR1 LGHNA and CDR2 YNFKEQ come from the germline V gene. The CDR3 loop is CASSQGTLQETQYF. CDR3 DNA: TGTGCCAGCAGCCAAGGGACTCTTCAAGAGACCCAGTACTTC.

The chain couples TRBV9 to TRBJ2-7; D is possibly TRBD1 (5 bases). The CDR3 is 14 residues long. In germline, CDR1 is SGDLS, CDR2 YYNGEE. With 0 bases removed from V and 6 bases from J, the gap between germline ends came to 13 bases. The CDR3 coding sequence is TGTGCCAGCAGCGTAGATGGGGATAGGGGCGAGCAGTACTTC. It yields the protein CASSVDGDRGEQYF.

The chain combines TRBV30 with TRBJ1-3; no reliable D call. Germline assignment: CDR1 GTSNPN and CDR2 SVGIG (reference sequence). With 2 bases removed from V and 4 bases from J, the gap between germline ends came to 12 bases. The CDR3 contains 14 residues. The DNA for the CDR3 is TGTGCCTGGAGTACCCCCGGGATAGGAAACACCATATATTTT. It translates to CAWSTPGIGNTIYF.

This clone was counted only a few times. The chain combines TRBV7-2 with TRBJ2-3, with D perhaps TRBD2 (6 bases). Germline-derived CDR1 and CDR2 are SGHTA and FQGNSA. This CDR3 is built from 14 residues. Between the trimmed V and J ends, which lost 0 bases and 6 bases, there was a span of 10 bases. The CDR3 nucleotides read TGTGCCAGCAGCTTAGCGCAAGGAGGGGATACGCAGTATTTT. Protein product: CASSLAQGGDTQYF.

Worth noting for this clone: The sample has other DNA sequences that encode this CDR3 too. This sequence joins TRBV27 and TRBJ1-4; 7 bases match TRBD1. The CDR3 is 14 amino acids. Trimming cost V 4 bases and J 4 bases; bases outside gene matches: 3. Germline V gives CDR1 MNHEY, CDR2 SMNVEV (reference sequence). CDR3 sequence: CASSSGTVNEKLFF. CDR3 DNA: TGTGCCAGCAGTTCCGGGACAGTTAATGAAAAACTGTTTTTT.